The clone carrying this T cell receptor (beta chain) was observed at least ten times. The V gene's germline CDR1 is KGHSH and CDR2 LQKENI. The length of the CDR3 is 15 residues. The V and J ends lost 2 bases and 2 bases respectively, with 13 bases between them. This record belongs to a study of T-cell reconstitution after alpha-beta-depleted transplantation in children. Construction of the TCRbeta library involved unique molecular identifiers. TCRdb used MiXCR to reprocess the PCR reads, holding one entry per CDR3 protein. The sample records about half a million distinct CDR3 sequences, 12% being singletons.

The sequence came from a human donor who donated a stem cell graft to a child with combined immunodeficiency. The source was PBMCs from the stem cell graft donor, collected from the stem cell graft. The V gene is TRBV18, the J gene TRBJ2-7, with D possibly TRBD1 on 6 matching bases. CDR3 DNA sequence: TGTGCCAGCTCACCAATGTCTGGACAGACCTACGAGCAGTACTTC. Residues: CASSPMSGQTYEQYF.